Many counts were recorded for the clone carrying this T cell receptor (beta chain). The data were obtained in a study of T-cell reconstitution after alpha-beta-depleted transplantation in children. This CDR3 comprises 11 residues. V was trimmed by 7 bases and J by 4 bases, leaving 10 bases between them. Germline values: CDR1 SQVTM, CDR2 ANQGSEA. The TCRbeta library was prepared with unique molecular identifiers. One entry per CDR3 protein results from TCRdb running MiXCR on the PCR reads. The sample records hundreds of thousands of distinct CDR3 sequences, around 12% being singletons. V is TRBV29-1 and J is TRBJ2-5, with D possibly TRBD2 on 6 matching bases. Sequencing used PBMCs from the stem cell graft donor, obtained from the stem cell graft. The source is a human donor who donated a stem cell graft to a child with acute lymphoblastic leukemia. DNA of the CDR3: TGCAGCGCACGGAGGGGAGAGACCCAGTACTTC. As protein: CSARRGETQYF.